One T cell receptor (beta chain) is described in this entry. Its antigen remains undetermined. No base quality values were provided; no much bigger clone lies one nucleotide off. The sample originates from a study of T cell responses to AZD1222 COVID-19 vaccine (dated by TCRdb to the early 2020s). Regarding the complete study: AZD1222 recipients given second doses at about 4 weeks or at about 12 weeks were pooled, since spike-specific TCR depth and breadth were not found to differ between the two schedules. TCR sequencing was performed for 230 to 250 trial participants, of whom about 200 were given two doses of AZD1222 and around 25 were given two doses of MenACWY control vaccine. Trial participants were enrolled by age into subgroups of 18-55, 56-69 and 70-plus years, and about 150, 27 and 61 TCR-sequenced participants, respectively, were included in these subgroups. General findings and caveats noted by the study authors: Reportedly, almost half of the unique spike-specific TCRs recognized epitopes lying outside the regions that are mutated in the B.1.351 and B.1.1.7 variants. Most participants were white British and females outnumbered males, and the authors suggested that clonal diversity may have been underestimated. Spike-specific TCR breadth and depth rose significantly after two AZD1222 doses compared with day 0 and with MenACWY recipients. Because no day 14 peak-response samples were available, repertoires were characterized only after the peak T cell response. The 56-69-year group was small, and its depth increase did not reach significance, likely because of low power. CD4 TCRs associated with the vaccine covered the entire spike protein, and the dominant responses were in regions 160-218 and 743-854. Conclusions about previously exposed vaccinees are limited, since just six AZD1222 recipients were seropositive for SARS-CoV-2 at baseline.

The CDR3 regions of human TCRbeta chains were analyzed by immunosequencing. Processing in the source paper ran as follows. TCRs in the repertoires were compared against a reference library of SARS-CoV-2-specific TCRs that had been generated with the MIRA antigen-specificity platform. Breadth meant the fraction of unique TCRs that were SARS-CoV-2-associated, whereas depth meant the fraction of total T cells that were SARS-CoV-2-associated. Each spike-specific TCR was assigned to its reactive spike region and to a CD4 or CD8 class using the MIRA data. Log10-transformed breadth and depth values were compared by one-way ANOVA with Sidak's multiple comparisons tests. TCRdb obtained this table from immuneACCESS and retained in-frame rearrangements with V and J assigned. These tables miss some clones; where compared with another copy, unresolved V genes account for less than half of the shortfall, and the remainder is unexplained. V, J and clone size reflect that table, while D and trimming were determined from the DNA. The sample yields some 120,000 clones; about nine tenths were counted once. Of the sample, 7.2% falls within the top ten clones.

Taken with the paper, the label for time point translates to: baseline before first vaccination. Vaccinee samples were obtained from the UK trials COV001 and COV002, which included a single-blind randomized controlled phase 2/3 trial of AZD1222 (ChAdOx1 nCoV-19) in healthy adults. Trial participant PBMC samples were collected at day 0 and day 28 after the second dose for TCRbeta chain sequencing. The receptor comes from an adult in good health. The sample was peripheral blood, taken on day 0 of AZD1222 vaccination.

The nucleotides are TGCGCCAGCAGCTTGCTCGGGTCCTACGAGCAGTACTTC. Its translation is CASSLLGSYEQYF. The chain employs TRBV5-1 and TRBJ2-7; the D gene is not confidently resolved. Looking up the germline V gene yields CDR1 SGHRS and CDR2 YFSETQ. V was cut back by 1 base and J by 1 base, leaving a gap of 6 bases between them. The CDR3 has 13 amino acids, counting the end cysteine and phenylalanine. Only the CDR3 part of the read is kept: 39 bases, read in frame from the first base.